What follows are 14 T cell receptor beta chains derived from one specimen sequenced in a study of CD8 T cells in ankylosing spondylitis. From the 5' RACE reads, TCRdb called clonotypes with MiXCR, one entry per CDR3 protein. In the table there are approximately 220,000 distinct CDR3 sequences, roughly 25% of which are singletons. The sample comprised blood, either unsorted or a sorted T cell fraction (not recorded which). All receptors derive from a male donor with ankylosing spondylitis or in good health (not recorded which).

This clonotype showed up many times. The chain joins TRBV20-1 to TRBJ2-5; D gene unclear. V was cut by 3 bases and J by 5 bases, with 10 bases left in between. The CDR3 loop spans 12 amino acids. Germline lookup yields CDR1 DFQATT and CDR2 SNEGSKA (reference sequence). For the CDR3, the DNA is TGCAGTGCTAGGGTCAGTGAGGAGACCCAGTACTTC. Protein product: CSARVSEETQYF.

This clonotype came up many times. The CDR3 is CASSTGASGYNEQFF. CDR3 nucleotide sequence: TGCGCCAGCTCCACCGGGGCTAGCGGTTACAATGAGCAGTTCTTC. V is TRBV5-1 and J is TRBJ2-1, with 7 bases aligning to TRBD2. Germline CDR1 and CDR2: SGHRS and YFSETQ. This CDR3 has 15 amino acids. J was trimmed by 4 bases and V by 7 bases; bases with no gene match: 11.

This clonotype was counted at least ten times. CDR3 in DNA: TGTGCCAGCAGCTCCCGGGGAACCGGGGAGCTGTTTTTT. Translation gives CASSSRGTGELFF. The rearrangement links TRBV9 to TRBJ2-2; possible D gene TRBD2, 5 bases. Per the germline V gene, CDR1 is SGDLS and CDR2 is YYNGEE. The V end was cut by 4 bases, the J end by 5 bases, with 9 bases between. The CDR3 length is 13 residues.

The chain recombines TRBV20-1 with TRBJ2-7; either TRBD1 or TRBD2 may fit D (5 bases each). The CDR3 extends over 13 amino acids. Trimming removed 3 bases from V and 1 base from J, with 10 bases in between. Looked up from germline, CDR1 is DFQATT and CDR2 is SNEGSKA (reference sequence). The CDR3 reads CSASRDASYEQYF. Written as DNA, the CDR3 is TGCAGTGCTAGTCGGGACGCATCCTACGAGCAGTACTTC.

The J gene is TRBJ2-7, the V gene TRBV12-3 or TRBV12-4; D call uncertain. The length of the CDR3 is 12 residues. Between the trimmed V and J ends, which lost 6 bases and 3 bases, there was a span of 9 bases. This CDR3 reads CASSQDGYEQYF. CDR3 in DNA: TGTGCCAGCAGCCAAGACGGCTACGAGCAGTACTTC.

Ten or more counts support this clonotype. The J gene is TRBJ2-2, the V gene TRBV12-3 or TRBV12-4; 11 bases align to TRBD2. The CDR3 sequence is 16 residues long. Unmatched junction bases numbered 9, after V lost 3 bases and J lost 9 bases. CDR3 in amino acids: CASSFSASGRIRELFF. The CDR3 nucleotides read TGTGCCAGCAGTTTTTCGGCTAGCGGGAGGATCCGGGAGCTGTTTTTT.

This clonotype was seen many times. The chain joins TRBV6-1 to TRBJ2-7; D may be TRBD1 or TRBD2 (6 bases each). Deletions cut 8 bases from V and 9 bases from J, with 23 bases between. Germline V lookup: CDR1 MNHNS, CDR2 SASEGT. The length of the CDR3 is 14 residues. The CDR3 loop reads CASLSQGRTNRQYF. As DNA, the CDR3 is TGTGCCAGCCTTTCACAGGGAAGGACTAATAGGCAGTACTTC.

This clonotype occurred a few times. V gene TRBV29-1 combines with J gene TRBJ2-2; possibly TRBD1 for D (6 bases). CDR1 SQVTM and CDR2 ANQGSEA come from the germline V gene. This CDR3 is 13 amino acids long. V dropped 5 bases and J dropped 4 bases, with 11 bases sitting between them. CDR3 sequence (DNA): TGCAGCGTTTTACAGGGTGGCACCGGGGAGCTGTTTTTT. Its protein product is CSVLQGGTGELFF.

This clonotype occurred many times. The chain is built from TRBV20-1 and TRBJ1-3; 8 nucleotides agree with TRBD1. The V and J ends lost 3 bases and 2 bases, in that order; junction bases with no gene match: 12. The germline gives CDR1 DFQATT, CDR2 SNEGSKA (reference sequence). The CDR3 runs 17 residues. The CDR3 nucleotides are TGCAGTGCTAGCCCCGGTTGGGGACAGGATCCTGGAAACACCATATATTTT. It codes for CSASPGWGQDPGNTIYF.

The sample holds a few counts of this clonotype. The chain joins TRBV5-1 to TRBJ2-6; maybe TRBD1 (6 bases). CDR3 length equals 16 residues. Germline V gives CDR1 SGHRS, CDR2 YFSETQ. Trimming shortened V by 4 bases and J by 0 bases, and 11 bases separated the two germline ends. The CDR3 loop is CASSRGQNSGANVLTF. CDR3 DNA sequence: TGCGCCAGCAGCCGCGGACAGAACTCTGGGGCCAACGTCCTGACTTTC.

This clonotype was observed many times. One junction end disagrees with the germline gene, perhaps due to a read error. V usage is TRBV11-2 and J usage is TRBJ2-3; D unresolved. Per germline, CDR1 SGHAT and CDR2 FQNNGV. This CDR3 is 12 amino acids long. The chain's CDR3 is CASSLEASRRYF. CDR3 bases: TGTGCCAGCAGCCTAGAGGCGAGTCGGCGGTATTTT.

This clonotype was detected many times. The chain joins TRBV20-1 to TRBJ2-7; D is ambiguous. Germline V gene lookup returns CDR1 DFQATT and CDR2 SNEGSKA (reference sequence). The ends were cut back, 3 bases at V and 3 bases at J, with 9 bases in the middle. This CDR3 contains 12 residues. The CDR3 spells CSASAQNYEQYF. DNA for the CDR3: TGCAGTGCTAGTGCACAGAACTACGAGCAGTACTTC.

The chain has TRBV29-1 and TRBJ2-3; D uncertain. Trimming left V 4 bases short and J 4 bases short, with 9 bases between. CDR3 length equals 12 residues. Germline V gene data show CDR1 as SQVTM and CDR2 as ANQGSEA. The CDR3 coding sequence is TGCAGCGTTGTTCTAGGTTCAGATACGCAGTATTTT. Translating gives CSVVLGSDTQYF.

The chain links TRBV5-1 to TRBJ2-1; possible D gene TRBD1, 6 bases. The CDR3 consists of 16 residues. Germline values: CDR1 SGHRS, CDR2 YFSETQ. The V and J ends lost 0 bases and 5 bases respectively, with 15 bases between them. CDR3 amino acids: CASSLGRGRGDNEQFF. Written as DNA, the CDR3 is TGCGCCAGCAGCTTGGGCAGGGGAAGAGGGGACAATGAGCAGTTCTTC.